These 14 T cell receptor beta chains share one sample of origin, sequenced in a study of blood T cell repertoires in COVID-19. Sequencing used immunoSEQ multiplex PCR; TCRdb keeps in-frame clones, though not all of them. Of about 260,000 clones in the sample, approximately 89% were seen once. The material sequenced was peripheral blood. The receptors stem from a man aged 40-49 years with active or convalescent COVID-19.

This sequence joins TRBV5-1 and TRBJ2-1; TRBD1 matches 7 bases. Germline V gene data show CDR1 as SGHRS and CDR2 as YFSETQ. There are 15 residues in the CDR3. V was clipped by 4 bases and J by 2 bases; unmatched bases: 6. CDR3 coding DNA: TGCGCCAGCAGCCCAGGTCAGGGGGCCTACAATGAGCAGTTCTTC. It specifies CASSPGQGAYNEQFF. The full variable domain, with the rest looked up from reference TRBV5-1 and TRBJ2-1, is KAGVTQTPRYLIKTRGQQVTLSCSPISGHRSVSWYQQTPGQGLQFLFEYFSETQRNKGNFPGRFSGRQFSNSRSEMNVSTLELGDSALYLCASSPGQGAYNEQFFGPGTRLTVL.

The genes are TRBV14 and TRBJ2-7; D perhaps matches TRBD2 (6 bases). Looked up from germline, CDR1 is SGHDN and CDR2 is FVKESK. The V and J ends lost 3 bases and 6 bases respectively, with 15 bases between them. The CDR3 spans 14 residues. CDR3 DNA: TGTGCCAGCAGCCAGTTCGGAGGGGTTAGCGAGCAGTACTTC. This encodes CASSQFGGVSEQYF.

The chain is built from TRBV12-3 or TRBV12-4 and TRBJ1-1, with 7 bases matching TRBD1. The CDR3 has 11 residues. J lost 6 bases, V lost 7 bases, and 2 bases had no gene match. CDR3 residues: CASTRGPEAFF. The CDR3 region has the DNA TGTGCCAGCACAAGGGGGCCTGAAGCTTTCTTT.

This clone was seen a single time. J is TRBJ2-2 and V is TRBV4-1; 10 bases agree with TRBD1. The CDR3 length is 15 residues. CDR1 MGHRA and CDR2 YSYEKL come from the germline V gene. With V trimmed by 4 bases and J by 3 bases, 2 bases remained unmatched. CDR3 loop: CASSLTGGYTGELFF. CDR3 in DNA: TGCGCCAGCAGCCTGACAGGGGGCTACACCGGGGAGCTGTTTTTT.

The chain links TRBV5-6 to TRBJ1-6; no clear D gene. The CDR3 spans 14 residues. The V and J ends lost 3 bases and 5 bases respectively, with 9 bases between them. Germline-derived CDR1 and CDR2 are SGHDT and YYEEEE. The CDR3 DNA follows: TGTGCCAGCAGCTCACTCCCGAATAATTCACCCCTCCACTTT. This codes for CASSSLPNNSPLHF.

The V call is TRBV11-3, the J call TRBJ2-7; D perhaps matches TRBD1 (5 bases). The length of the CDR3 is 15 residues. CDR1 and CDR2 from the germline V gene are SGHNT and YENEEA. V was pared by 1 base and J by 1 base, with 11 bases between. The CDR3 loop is CASSLAGQGSYEQYF. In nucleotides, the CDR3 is TGTGCCAGCAGCTTAGCGGGCCAGGGTTCCTACGAGCAGTACTTC.

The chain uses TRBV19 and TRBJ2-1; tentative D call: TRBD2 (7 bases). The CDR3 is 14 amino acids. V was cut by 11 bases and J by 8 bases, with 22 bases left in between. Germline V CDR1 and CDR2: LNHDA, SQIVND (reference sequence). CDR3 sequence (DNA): TGTGCCTCTACCCTGGGGGGGCCGTGGGATGAGCAGTTCTTC. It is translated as CASTLGGPWDEQFF.

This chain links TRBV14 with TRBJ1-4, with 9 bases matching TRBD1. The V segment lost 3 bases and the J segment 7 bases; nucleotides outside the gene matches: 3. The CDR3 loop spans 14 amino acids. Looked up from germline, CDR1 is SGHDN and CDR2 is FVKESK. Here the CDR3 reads CASSQRTGVEKLFF. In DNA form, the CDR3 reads TGTGCCAGCAGCCAGAGGACAGGGGTTGAAAAACTGTTTTTT.

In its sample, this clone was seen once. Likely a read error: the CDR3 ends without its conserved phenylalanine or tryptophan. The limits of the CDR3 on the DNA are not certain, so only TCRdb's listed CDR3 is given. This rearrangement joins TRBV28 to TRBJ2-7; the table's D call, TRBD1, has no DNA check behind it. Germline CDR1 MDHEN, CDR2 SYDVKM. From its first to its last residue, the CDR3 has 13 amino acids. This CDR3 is CASSTYPGQVDFL.

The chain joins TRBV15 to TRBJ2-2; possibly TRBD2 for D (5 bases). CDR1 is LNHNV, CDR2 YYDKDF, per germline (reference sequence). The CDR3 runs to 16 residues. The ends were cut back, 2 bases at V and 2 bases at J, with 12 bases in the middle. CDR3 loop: CATSRSRVPNTGELFF. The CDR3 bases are TGTGCCACCAGCAGATCGCGGGTACCAAACACCGGGGAGCTGTTTTTT.

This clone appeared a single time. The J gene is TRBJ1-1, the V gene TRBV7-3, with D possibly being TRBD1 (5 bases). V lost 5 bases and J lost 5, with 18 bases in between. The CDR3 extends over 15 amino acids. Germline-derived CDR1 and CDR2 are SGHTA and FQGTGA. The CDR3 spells CASSQHDTGGTEAFF. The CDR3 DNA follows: TGTGCCAGCAGCCAGCATGACACTGGGGGGACTGAAGCTTTCTTT.

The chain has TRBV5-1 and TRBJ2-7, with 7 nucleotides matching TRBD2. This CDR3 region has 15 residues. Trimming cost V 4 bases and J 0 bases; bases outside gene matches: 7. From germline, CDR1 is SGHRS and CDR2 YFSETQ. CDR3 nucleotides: TGCGCCAGCAGCCCGTCGGGGGGTAGCTCCTACGAGCAGTACTTC. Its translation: CASSPSGGSSYEQYF.

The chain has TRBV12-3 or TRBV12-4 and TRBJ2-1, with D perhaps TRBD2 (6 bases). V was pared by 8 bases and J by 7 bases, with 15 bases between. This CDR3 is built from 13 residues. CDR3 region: CASGTQKSNEQFF. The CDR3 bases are TGTGCCAGCGGGACTCAGAAATCGAATGAGCAGTTCTTC.

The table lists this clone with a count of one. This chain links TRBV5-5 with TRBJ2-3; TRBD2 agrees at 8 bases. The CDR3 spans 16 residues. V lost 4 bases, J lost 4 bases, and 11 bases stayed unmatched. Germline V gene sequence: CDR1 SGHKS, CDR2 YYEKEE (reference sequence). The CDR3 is CASSPRAAGEPDTQYF. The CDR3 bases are TGTGCCAGCAGCCCCCGGGCAGCGGGAGAACCAGATACGCAGTATTTT.